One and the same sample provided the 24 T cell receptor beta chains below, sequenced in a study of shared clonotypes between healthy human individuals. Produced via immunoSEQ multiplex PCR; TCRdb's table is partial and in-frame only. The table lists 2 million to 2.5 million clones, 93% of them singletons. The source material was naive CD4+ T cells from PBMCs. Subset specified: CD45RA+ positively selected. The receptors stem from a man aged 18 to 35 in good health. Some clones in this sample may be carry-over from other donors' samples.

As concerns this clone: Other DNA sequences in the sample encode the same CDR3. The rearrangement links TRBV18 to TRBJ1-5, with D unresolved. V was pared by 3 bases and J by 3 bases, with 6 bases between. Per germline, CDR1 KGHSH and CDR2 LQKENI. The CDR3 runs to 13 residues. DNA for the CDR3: TGTGCCAGCTCACCCGGTTACAATCAGCCCCAGCATTTT. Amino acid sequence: CASSPGYNQPQHF.

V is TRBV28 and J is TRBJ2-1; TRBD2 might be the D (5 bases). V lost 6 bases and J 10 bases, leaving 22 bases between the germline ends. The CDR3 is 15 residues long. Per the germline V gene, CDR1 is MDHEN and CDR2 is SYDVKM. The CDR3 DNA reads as TGTGCCAGCAGGGATAGACCGGGATCCGGGTGGGAGCAGTTCTTC. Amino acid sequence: CASRDRPGSGWEQFF. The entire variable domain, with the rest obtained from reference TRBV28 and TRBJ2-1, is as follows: DVKVTQSSRYLVKRTGEKVFLECVQDMDHENMFWYRQDPGLGLRLIYFSYDVKMKEKGDIPEGYSVSREKKERFSLILESASTNQTSMYLCASRDRPGSGWEQFFGPGTRLTVL.

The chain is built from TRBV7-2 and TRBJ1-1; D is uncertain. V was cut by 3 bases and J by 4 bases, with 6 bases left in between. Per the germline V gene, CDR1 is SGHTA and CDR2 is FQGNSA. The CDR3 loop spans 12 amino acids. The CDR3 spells CASSFLGTEAFF. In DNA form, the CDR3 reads TGTGCCAGCAGCTTTTTGGGCACTGAAGCTTTCTTT.

As DNA, the CDR3 is TGTGCCAGCTCACCCGACGGGTCCAAAAACATTCAGTACTTC. Translating gives CASSPDGSKNIQYF. The chain has TRBV18 and TRBJ2-4; D gene uncertain. V was trimmed by 3 bases and J by 2 bases, leaving 8 bases between them. Germline V CDR1 and CDR2: KGHSH, LQKENI. The CDR3 has 14 amino acids.

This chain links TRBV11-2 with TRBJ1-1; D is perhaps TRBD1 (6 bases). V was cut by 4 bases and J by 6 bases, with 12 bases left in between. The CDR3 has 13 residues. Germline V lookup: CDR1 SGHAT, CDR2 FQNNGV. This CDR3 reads CASSSGGGAEAFF. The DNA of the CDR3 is TGTGCCAGCAGCTCGGGAGGGGGGGCTGAAGCTTTCTTT.

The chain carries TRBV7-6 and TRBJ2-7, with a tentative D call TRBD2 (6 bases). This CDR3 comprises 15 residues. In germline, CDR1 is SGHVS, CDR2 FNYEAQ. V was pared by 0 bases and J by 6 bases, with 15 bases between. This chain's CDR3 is CASSLAHGGGGEQYF. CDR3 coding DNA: TGTGCCAGCAGCTTAGCGCACGGGGGAGGAGGCGAGCAGTACTTC.

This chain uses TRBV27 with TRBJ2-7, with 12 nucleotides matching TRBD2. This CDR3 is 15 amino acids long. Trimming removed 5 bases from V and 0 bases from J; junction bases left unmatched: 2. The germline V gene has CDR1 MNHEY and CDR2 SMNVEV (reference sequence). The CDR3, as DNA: TGTGCCAGCAGTCGGACTAGCGGGAACTCCTACGAGCAGTACTTC. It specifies CASSRTSGNSYEQYF.

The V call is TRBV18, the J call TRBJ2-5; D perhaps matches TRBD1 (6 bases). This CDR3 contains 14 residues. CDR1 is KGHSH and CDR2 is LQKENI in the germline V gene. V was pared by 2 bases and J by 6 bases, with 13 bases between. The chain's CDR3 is CASSPLQGEQTQYF. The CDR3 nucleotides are TGTGCCAGCTCACCATTACAGGGAGAACAGACCCAGTACTTC.

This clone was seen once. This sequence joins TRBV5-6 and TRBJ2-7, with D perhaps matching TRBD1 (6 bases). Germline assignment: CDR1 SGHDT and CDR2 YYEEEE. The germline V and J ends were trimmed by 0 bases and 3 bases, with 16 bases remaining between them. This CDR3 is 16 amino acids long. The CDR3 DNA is TGTGCCAGCAGCTTGGTAGGCAGCCCAGGGGACTACGAGCAGTACTTC. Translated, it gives CASSLVGSPGDYEQYF.

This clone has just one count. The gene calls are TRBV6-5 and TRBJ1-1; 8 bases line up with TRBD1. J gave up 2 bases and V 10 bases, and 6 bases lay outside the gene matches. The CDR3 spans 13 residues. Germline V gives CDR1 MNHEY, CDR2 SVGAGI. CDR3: CATRGQGNTEAFF. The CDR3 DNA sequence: TGTGCCACCCGAGGACAGGGTAACACTGAAGCTTTCTTT.

DNA for the CDR3: TGTGCCATCAACCCAGGGAACTATGGCTACACCTTC. Protein sequence: CAINPGNYGYTF. This sequence joins TRBV10-3 and TRBJ1-2; possibly TRBD1 for D (5 bases). Germline loops: CDR1 ENHRY, CDR2 SYGVKD. The CDR3 runs 12 residues. Trimming pared 7 bases from V and 2 bases from J, leaving 8 bases between.

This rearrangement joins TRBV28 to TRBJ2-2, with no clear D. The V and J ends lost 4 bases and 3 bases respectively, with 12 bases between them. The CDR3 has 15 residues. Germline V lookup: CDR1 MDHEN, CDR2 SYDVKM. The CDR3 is CASSYMGLDTGELFF. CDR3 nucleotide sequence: TGTGCCAGCAGTTATATGGGGTTGGACACCGGGGAGCTGTTTTTT.

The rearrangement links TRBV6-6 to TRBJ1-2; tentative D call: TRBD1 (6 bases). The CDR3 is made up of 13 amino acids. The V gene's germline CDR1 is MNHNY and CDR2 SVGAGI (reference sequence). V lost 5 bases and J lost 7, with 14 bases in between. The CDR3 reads CASSQQGPVGYTF. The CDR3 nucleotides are TGTGCCAGCAGTCAACAGGGTCCGGTTGGCTACACCTTC.

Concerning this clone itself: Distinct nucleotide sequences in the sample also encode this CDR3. The CDR3 loop is CASRRLAGDTGELFF. The CDR3 coding sequence is TGCGCCAGCAGGCGACTAGCGGGGGATACCGGGGAGCTGTTTTTT. The chain links TRBV5-1 to TRBJ2-2, with 12 bases aligning to TRBD2. The CDR3 runs 15 residues. Losses at the gene ends were 5 bases for V and 5 bases for J; bases not matched to a gene: 4. CDR1 is SGHRS, CDR2 YFSETQ, per germline.

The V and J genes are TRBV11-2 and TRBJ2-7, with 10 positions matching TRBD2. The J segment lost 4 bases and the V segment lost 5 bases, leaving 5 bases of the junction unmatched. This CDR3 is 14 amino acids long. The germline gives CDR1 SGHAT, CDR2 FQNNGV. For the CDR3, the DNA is TGTGCCAGCAGCACGGGACTAGCGTCGTACGAGCAGTACTTC. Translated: CASSTGLASYEQYF.

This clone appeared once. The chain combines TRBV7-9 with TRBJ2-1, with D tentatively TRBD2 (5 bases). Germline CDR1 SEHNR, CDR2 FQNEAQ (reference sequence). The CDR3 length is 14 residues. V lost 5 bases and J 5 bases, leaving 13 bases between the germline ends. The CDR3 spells CASSPNLAHNEQFF. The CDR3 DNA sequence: TGTGCCAGCAGCCCGAACCTAGCCCACAATGAGCAGTTCTTC.

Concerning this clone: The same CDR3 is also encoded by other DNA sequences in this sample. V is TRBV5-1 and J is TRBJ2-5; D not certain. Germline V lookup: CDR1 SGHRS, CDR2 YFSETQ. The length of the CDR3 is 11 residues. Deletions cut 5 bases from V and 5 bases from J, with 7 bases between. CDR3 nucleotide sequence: TGCGCCAGCAGTATATCGGAGACCCAGTACTTC. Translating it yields CASSISETQYF.

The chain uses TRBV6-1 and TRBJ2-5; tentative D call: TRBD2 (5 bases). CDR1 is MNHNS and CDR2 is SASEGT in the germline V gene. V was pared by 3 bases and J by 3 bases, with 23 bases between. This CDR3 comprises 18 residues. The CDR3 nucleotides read TGTGCCAGCAGTGACCCGTCCGAAGAGGACTGGAAGAAAGAGACCCAGTACTTC. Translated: CASSDPSEEDWKKETQYF.

The CDR3 sequence is CATLLAVFYGATRYQETQYF. In DNA, the CDR3 is TGTGCCACCCTCTTAGCAGTTTTTTACGGGGCCACGCGGTACCAAGAGACCCAGTACTTC. The rearrangement joins TRBV2 to TRBJ2-5; D might be TRBD1 or TRBD2, each matching 5 bases. Trimming stripped 10 bases from V and 0 bases from J, with 33 bases between. The germline CDR1 and CDR2 sequences are SNHLY and FYNNEI. CDR3 length: 20 residues.

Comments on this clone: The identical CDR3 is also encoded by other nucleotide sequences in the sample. Here the CDR3 DNA reads TGTGCCAGCAGTTTATTGAGGGGGACCCAGTACTTC. Residues: CASSLLRGTQYF. This sequence joins TRBV28 and TRBJ2-5; possibly TRBD1 or TRBD2 for D (5 bases each). V was pared by 1 base and J by 7 bases, with 7 bases between. CDR3 length equals 12 residues. CDR1 and CDR2 (germline): MDHEN, SYDVKM.

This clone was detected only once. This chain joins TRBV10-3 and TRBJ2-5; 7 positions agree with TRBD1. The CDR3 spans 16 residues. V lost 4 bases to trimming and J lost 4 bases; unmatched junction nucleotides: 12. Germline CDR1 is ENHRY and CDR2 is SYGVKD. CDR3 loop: CAISAGTDPRAETQYF. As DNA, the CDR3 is TGTGCCATCAGTGCAGGGACAGACCCAAGGGCAGAGACCCAGTACTTC.

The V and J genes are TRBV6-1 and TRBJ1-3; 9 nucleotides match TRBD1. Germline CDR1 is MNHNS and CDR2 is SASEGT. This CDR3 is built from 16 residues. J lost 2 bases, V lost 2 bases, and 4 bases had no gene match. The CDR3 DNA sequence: TGTGCCAGCAGTGAACTCCGGGACAGGGCTGGAAACACCATATATTTT. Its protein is CASSELRDRAGNTIYF.

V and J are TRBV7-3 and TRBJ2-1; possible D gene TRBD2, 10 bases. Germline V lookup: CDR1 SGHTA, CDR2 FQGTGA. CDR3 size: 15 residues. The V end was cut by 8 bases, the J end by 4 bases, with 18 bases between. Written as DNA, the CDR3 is TGTGCCAGCGGACAGGGGACTAGCGAGTACAATGAGCAGTTCTTC. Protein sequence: CASGQGTSEYNEQFF.

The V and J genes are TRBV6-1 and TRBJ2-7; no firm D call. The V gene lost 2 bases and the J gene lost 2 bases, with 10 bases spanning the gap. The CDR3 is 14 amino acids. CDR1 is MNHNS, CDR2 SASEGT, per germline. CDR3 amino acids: CASSELNLPYEQYF. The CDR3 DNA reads TGTGCCAGCAGTGAATTAAACCTCCCCTACGAGCAGTACTTC.